This T cell receptor (beta chain) was observed in a study of cytomegalovirus exposure and HLA in healthy donors. Regarding the study as a whole: The authors enumerated over 150 TCR beta chains as linked to cytomegalovirus.

Details on this clone: The antigen is not known.

The PCR contained 60 Vbeta and 13 Jbeta primers. Some clones are missing from TCRdb's copy, which holds only in-frame ones; the method was immunoSEQ multiplex PCR. This table holds under 50,000 clones. The V gene's germline CDR1 is SGHAT and CDR2 FQNNGV. The V end lost 5 bases, the J end lost 7 bases, and 8 bases lay between the germline ends. The CDR3 runs 11 residues. The V and J genes are TRBV11-2 and TRBJ1-1; D gene ambiguous. Sample: PBMCs. This receptor was identified in a male donor in good health and CMV-seronegative. The CDR3: CASSAPSEAFF. In DNA, the CDR3 is TGTGCCAGCAGCGCACCGAGTGAAGCTTTCTTT.